Presented here are 16 T cell receptor beta chains from one specimen sequenced in a study of cytomegalovirus exposure and HLA in healthy donors. Amplification used 60 Vbeta primers and 13 Jbeta primers. Only in-frame clones appear in the TCRdb table, and some are missing; sequencing was by immunoSEQ multiplex PCR. The sample lists some 180,000 clones, approximately 84% occurring once. Sequencing input: PBMCs. Source of these receptors: a man younger than 40 in good health and CMV-seropositive.

V usage is TRBV5-1 and J usage is TRBJ1-3; D gene unclear. Germline lookup yields CDR1 SGHRS and CDR2 YFSETQ. The CDR3 is made up of 16 amino acids. With 2 bases removed from V and 0 bases from J, the gap between germline ends came to 12 bases. Written as DNA, the CDR3 is TGCGCCAGCAGCTTTGGAGCCGCCGCCTCTGGAAACACCATATATTTT. Translated, it gives CASSFGAAASGNTIYF.

The chain employs TRBV7-6 and TRBJ2-1, with D hard to call. This CDR3 has 12 amino acids. Trimming cost V 2 bases and J 5 bases, with 4 bases left between them. Per germline, CDR1 SGHVS and CDR2 FNYEAQ. In DNA, the CDR3 is TGTGCCAGCAGCTTACCCGACAATGAGCAGTTCTTC. Its protein product is CASSLPDNEQFF.

This clone came up once. CDR3 region: CAWSVGLADVYNEQFF. The CDR3 nucleotides are TGTGCCTGGAGTGTCGGACTAGCGGACGTCTACAATGAGCAGTTCTTC. V is TRBV30 and J is TRBJ2-1; TRBD2 aligns across 10 bases. The CDR3 is 16 amino acids. The germline V gene encodes CDR1 GTSNPN and CDR2 SVGIG (reference sequence). The V gene end was trimmed by 0 bases and the J gene end by 3 bases; junction bases not matched to a gene: 5.

The genes are TRBV29-1 and TRBJ2-7; D may be TRBD1 (6 bases). This CDR3 has 12 amino acids. Between the trimmed V and J ends, which lost 1 base and 5 bases, there was a span of 9 bases. Germline V gene data show CDR1 as SQVTM and CDR2 as ANQGSEA. CDR3 region: CSVEGSGDEQYF. DNA for the CDR3: TGCAGCGTTGAAGGTTCAGGGGACGAGCAGTACTTC.

The J gene is TRBJ2-1, the V gene TRBV7-3; TRBD2 matches 8 bases. Germline-derived CDR1 and CDR2 are SGHTA and FQGTGA. The V segment lost 5 bases and the J segment 6 bases; nucleotides outside the gene matches: 12. There are 16 residues in the CDR3. The CDR3 spells CASSRSSGSGGNEQFF. CDR3 DNA sequence: TGTGCCAGCAGCCGATCGAGCGGGAGCGGGGGCAATGAGCAGTTCTTC.

The chain has TRBV7-2 and TRBJ2-7; TRBD1 matches 10 bases. V lost 5 bases to trimming and J lost 6 bases; unmatched junction nucleotides: 10. The CDR3 is 15 residues long. CDR1 is SGHTA, CDR2 FQGNSA, per germline. The CDR3 coding sequence is TGTGCCAGCAGCACATTCGACAGGGGGCTGCGCGAGCAGTACTTC. It specifies CASSTFDRGLREQYF.

The rearrangement joins TRBV7-3 to TRBJ1-2; D not certain. CDR3 length: 15 amino acids. The V end was cut by 0 bases, the J end by 2 bases, with 10 bases between. The germline gives CDR1 SGHTA, CDR2 FQGTGA. CDR3 bases: TGTGCCAGCAGCTTAACAGCGAGGGAAAACTATGGCTACACCTTC. This gives the protein CASSLTARENYGYTF. The variable domain in full, with the rest retrieved from reference TRBV7-3 and TRBJ1-2, is GAGVSQTPSNKVTEKGKYVELRCDPISGHTALYWYRQSLGQGPEFLIYFQGTGAADDSGLPNDRFFAVRPEGSVSTLKIQRTERGDSAVYLCASSLTARENYGYTFGSGTRLTVV.

The sample holds one count of this clone. The chain is built from TRBV30 and TRBJ2-7, with D possibly being TRBD1 (5 bases). The CDR3 has 14 amino acids. V gave up 1 base and J gave up 0 bases, with 10 bases separating them. CDR1 GTSNPN and CDR2 SVGIG come from the germline V gene (reference sequence). Here the CDR3 DNA reads TGTGCCTGGAGTGCCCTCAGGGTCTCCTACGAGCAGTACTTC. The encoded protein is CAWSALRVSYEQYF.

The chain combines TRBV5-1 with TRBJ2-1; tentative D call: TRBD1 (5 bases). The germline V gene has CDR1 SGHRS and CDR2 YFSETQ. The CDR3 covers 15 residues. V dropped 4 bases and J dropped 0 bases, with 11 bases sitting between them. CDR3 coding DNA: TGCGCCAGCAGCATTCGACAGAGCTCCTACAATGAGCAGTTCTTC. Translating it yields CASSIRQSSYNEQFF.

The chain couples TRBV4-2 to TRBJ2-1; possible D gene TRBD2, 6 bases. Per germline, CDR1 LGHNA and CDR2 YNFKEQ. The CDR3 runs 15 residues. V shed 0 bases and J shed 11 bases, with 17 bases lying between them. CDR3 in amino acids: CASSQDPRRESKQFF. The CDR3 coding sequence is TGTGCCAGCAGCCAAGATCCTCGGCGGGAAAGTAAGCAGTTCTTC.

The chain combines TRBV29-1 with TRBJ2-1; 8 nucleotides agree with TRBD2. The CDR3 spans 14 residues. J was trimmed by 6 bases and V by 4 bases; bases with no gene match: 8. The V gene's germline CDR1 is SQVTM and CDR2 ANQGSEA. In DNA, the CDR3 is TGCAGCGTTGTTCTAAGCGGGAGTGTCAATGAGCAGTTCTTC. Translated, it gives CSVVLSGSVNEQFF.

V is TRBV25-1 and J is TRBJ1-3; D remains unclear. The CDR3 covers 15 residues. The germline V gene has CDR1 MGHDK and CDR2 SYGVNS. Deletions cut 0 bases from V and 4 bases from J, with 10 bases between. This CDR3 is CASSEYGSPGNTIYF. The CDR3 nucleotides are TGTGCCAGCAGTGAATACGGGAGTCCAGGAAACACCATATATTTT.

The gene calls are TRBV4-2 and TRBJ1-5, with 7 nucleotides matching TRBD1. V shed 3 bases, J shed 5 bases, and the junction held 10 bases outside the gene matches. From germline, CDR1 is LGHNA and CDR2 YNFKEQ. CDR3 length: 16 amino acids. CDR3 loop: CASSQTAGGTHQPQHF. For the CDR3, the DNA is TGTGCCAGCAGCCAGACGGCAGGGGGGACGCATCAGCCCCAGCATTTT.

Of note for this clone: Other DNA sequences in this sample translate to the same CDR3. The chain carries TRBV12-5 and TRBJ1-1; D is unresolved. Germline V lookup: CDR1 LGHNT, CDR2 FRNRAP. CDR3 length equals 17 residues. V gave up 2 bases and J gave up 6 bases, with 22 bases separating them. The CDR3 DNA is TGTGCTAGTGGTTTGACGCCTCGGGCAGGCGGGTACGCTGAAGCTTTCTTT. It translates to CASGLTPRAGGYAEAFF.

The sample holds a few counts of this clone. The V call is TRBV6-6, the J call TRBJ2-6; no reliable D call. Deletions cut 5 bases from V and 2 bases from J, with 7 bases between. This CDR3 is 14 amino acids long. Germline CDR1 is MNHNY and CDR2 is SVGAGI (reference sequence). CDR3 residues: CASSMAAGANVLTF. As DNA, the CDR3 is TGTGCCAGCAGTATGGCGGCTGGGGCCAACGTCCTGACTTTC.

In this sample, this clone turned up a few times. The chain links TRBV4-2 to TRBJ1-1; D is possibly TRBD1 (5 bases). CDR3 size: 12 residues. Germline loops: CDR1 LGHNA, CDR2 YNFKEQ. Trimming stripped 10 bases from V and 4 bases from J, with 13 bases between. The CDR3 bases are TGTGCCACTGGGCCCGGGGGCACTGAAGCTTTCTTT. Encoded protein: CATGPGGTEAFF.